Following are 28 T cell receptor beta chains from one sample sequenced in a study of identifying expanded T cells in peripheral blood. TCRdb's copy holds only in-frame clones and misses some; the assay was immunoSEQ multiplex PCR. Of 60,000 to 80,000 clones in the sample, roughly 90% were seen once. Sequenced: blood. Source of these receptors: a person aged 18 to 75 in good health.

The chain recombines TRBV9 with TRBJ2-3; no definite D call. Germline V gene lookup returns CDR1 SGDLS and CDR2 YYNGEE. Trimming removed 0 bases from V and 1 base from J, with 9 bases in between. The CDR3 consists of 15 residues. Here the CDR3 reads CASSVVVQGTDTQYF. The CDR3 nucleotides read TGTGCCAGCAGCGTAGTAGTCCAGGGCACAGATACGCAGTATTTT. Filled out from reference TRBV9 and TRBJ2-3, the complete variable domain reads DSGVTQTPKHLITATGQRVTLRCSPRSGDLSVYWYQQSLDQGLQFLIQYYNGEERAKGNILERFSAQQFPDLHSELNLSSLELGDSALYFCASSVVVQGTDTQYFGPGTRLTVL.

The table lists this clone with a count of one. This chain links TRBV25-1 with TRBJ2-5; weak D call: TRBD1 (7 bases). With 0 bases removed from V and 2 bases from J, the gap between germline ends came to 19 bases. The CDR3 covers 18 residues. Germline V lookup: CDR1 MGHDK, CDR2 SYGVNS. Here the CDR3 reads CASSEYGGTAQPQETQYF. CDR3 in DNA: TGTGCCAGCAGTGAATATGGGGGGACAGCCCAGCCTCAAGAGACCCAGTACTTC.

The chain couples TRBV5-6 to TRBJ1-2, with D possibly being TRBD1 (5 bases). Trimming removed 4 bases from V and 4 bases from J, with 26 bases in between. Germline V gives CDR1 SGHDT, CDR2 YYEEEE. The CDR3 is made up of 18 amino acids. CDR3: CASSPKPPLGTKSYGYTF. The DNA for the CDR3 is TGTGCCAGCAGCCCGAAGCCCCCTTTGGGGACCAAAAGCTATGGCTACACCTTC.

The chain joins TRBV2 to TRBJ1-3, with D perhaps matching TRBD1 (6 bases). V lost 5 bases and J 0 bases, leaving 23 bases between the germline ends. CDR1 is SNHLY and CDR2 is FYNNEI in the germline V gene. The CDR3 is 19 residues long. CDR3 in amino acids: CASSPREGTQSHSGNTIYF. The CDR3 DNA sequence: TGTGCCAGCAGTCCGAGAGAGGGGACACAGAGTCACTCTGGAAACACCATATATTTT. The full variable domain, rest sourced from reference TRBV2 and TRBJ1-3, is EPEVTQTPSHQVTQMGQEVILRCVPISNHLYFYWYRQILGQKVEFLVSFYNNEISEKSEIFDDQFSVERPDGSNFTLKIRSTKLEDSAMYFCASSPREGTQSHSGNTIYFGEGSWLTVV.

The chain is built from TRBV19 and TRBJ2-7; D ambiguous. V lost 0 bases, J lost 2 bases, and 5 bases lay in between. This CDR3 contains 13 residues. In germline, CDR1 is LNHDA, CDR2 SQIVND (reference sequence). The CDR3 DNA reads TGTGCCAGTAGTATAGACTTTACCTACGAGCAGTACTTC. Its protein is CASSIDFTYEQYF.

This chain uses TRBV5-1 with TRBJ2-5; D gene uncertain. The CDR3 extends over 11 amino acids. CDR1 is SGHRS, CDR2 YFSETQ, per germline. Trimming removed 0 bases at V and 5 bases at J, with 2 bases between. The CDR3 bases are TGCGCCAGCAGCTTGGTCGAGACCCAGTACTTC. Its translation: CASSLVETQYF.

This chain joins TRBV30 and TRBJ2-5; 11 bases are shared with TRBD2. With 6 bases clipped from V and 5 bases from J, the junction kept 5 bases outside the gene matches. The CDR3 covers 13 residues. Germline V lookup: CDR1 GTSNPN, CDR2 SVGIG (reference sequence). CDR3 in DNA: TGTGCCTGTAGCGGGGGGGCCGGGGAGACCCAGTACTTC. This sequence encodes CACSGGAGETQYF.

The J gene is TRBJ2-1, the V gene TRBV27, with D tentatively TRBD1 (7 bases). The germline CDR1 and CDR2 sequences are MNHEY and SMNVEV (reference sequence). This CDR3 has 16 amino acids. The V gene lost 2 bases and the J gene lost 1 base, with 12 bases spanning the gap. The CDR3 DNA is TGTGCCAGCAGTTTAGGGGGGACAGATTCCTACAATGAGCAGTTCTTC. It specifies CASSLGGTDSYNEQFF.

To note about this clone: Other DNA sequences in the same sample also yield this CDR3. V is TRBV15 and J is TRBJ2-7; D may be TRBD1 (5 bases). Per the germline V gene, CDR1 is LNHNV and CDR2 is YYDKDF (reference sequence). V was shortened by 0 bases and J by 3 bases, with 6 bases between the two germline ends. The CDR3 runs 13 residues. The CDR3 DNA reads as TGTGCCACCAGCAGAGATCAGGGCTACGAGCAGTACTTC. Its translation is CATSRDQGYEQYF. The full variable domain, rest sourced from reference TRBV15 and TRBJ2-7, is DAMVIQNPRYQVTQFGKPVTLSCSQTLNHNVMYWYQQKSSQAPKLLFHYYDKDFNNEADTPDNFQSRRPNTSFCFLDIRSPGLGDTAMYLCATSRDQGYEQYFGPGTRLTVT.

The gene calls are TRBV28 and TRBJ1-2; maybe TRBD1 (6 bases). Trimming removed 5 bases from V and 4 bases from J, with 11 bases in between. Germline lookup yields CDR1 MDHEN and CDR2 SYDVKM. The CDR3 has 13 amino acids. CDR3 residues: CASSRQESYGYTF. CDR3 sequence (DNA): TGTGCCAGCAGTAGACAGGAGAGCTATGGCTACACCTTC.

The V call is TRBV9, the J call TRBJ2-2, with D perhaps TRBD2 (7 bases). The length of the CDR3 is 17 residues. The germline V and J ends were trimmed by 2 bases and 5 bases, with 19 bases remaining between them. Per the germline V gene, CDR1 is SGDLS and CDR2 is YYNGEE. For the CDR3, the DNA is TGTGCCAGCAGCGTCCACGGGGGGCAGGGTGGTACCGGGGAGCTGTTTTTT. Translated: CASSVHGGQGGTGELFF.

The chain recombines TRBV5-4 with TRBJ1-2; D call uncertain. V lost 2 bases and J lost 8, with 10 bases in between. Germline CDR1 and CDR2: SGHNT and YYREEE (reference sequence). The CDR3 loop spans 12 amino acids. CDR3 sequence reads: CASSLEISGYTF. In nucleotides, the CDR3 is TGTGCCAGCAGCTTAGAGATAAGCGGCTACACCTTC.

This clone appeared once. The V call is TRBV11-2, the J call TRBJ2-2; D is ambiguous. This CDR3 is 15 amino acids long. In germline, CDR1 is SGHAT, CDR2 FQNNGV. The V gene lost 2 bases and the J gene lost 1 base, with 8 bases spanning the gap. The CDR3 nucleotides are TGTGCCAGCAGCTTAAGACAAGAGAACACCGGGGAGCTGTTTTTT. This sequence encodes CASSLRQENTGELFF.

This chain connects TRBV27 to TRBJ2-6; tentative D call: TRBD1 (6 bases). There are 15 residues in the CDR3. V gave up 6 bases and J gave up 0 bases, with 9 bases separating them. Germline V CDR1 and CDR2: MNHEY, SMNVEV (reference sequence). In DNA, the CDR3 is TGTGCCAGCAGGTTCAGGGGCTCTGGGGCCAACGTCCTGACTTTC. Protein sequence: CASRFRGSGANVLTF.

The rearrangement joins TRBV27 to TRBJ1-2, with unresolved D. This CDR3 region has 13 residues. Germline V gene data show CDR1 as MNHEY and CDR2 as SMNVEV (reference sequence). V lost 5 bases to trimming and J lost 5 bases, with 12 bases between them. The DNA of the CDR3 is TGTGCCAGCAGTCAATCCCCTCATTATGGCTACACCTTC. As protein: CASSQSPHYGYTF.

The J gene is TRBJ1-1, the V gene TRBV19; TRBD1 aligns across 8 bases. The CDR3 is 16 amino acids. The germline V gene has CDR1 LNHDA and CDR2 SQIVND (reference sequence). Trimming cost V 7 bases and J 2 bases; bases outside gene matches: 12. The CDR3 loop reads CASKDRGWTSNTEAFF. CDR3 sequence (DNA): TGTGCCAGTAAAGACAGGGGTTGGACCTCAAACACTGAAGCTTTCTTT. The variable domain in full, completed from reference TRBV19 and TRBJ1-1, reads DGGITQSPKYLFRKEGQNVTLSCEQNLNHDAMYWYRQDPGQGLRLIYYSQIVNDFQKGDIAEGYSVSREKKESFPLTVTSAQKNPTAFYLCASKDRGWTSNTEAFFGQGTRLTVV.

The rearrangement joins TRBV5-1 to TRBJ2-5, with TRBD1 matching over 9 bases. CDR1 SGHRS and CDR2 YFSETQ come from the germline V gene. This CDR3 has 14 residues. V lost 4 bases, J lost 5 bases, and 6 bases stayed unmatched. The CDR3 bases are TGCGCCAGCAGCACGGGACAGGGACACGAGACCCAGTACTTC. Translation gives CASSTGQGHETQYF.

The gene calls are TRBV7-8 and TRBJ2-5; no definite D call. The J call may be faulty, since TRBJ2-7 better matches the DNA end. The CDR3 runs to 13 residues. CDR1 and CDR2 from the germline V gene are SGHVS and FQNEAQ. The chain's CDR3 is CASSLSPTYEQYF. CDR3 DNA: TGTGCCAGCAGCTTAAGCCCCACCTACGAGCAGTACTTC.

This CDR3 reads CSALQAETQYF. In DNA form, the CDR3 reads TGCAGTGCTCTTCAAGCGGAGACCCAGTACTTC. The J gene is TRBJ2-5, the V gene TRBV20-1; D is undetermined. CDR1 is DFQATT and CDR2 is SNEGSKA in the germline V gene (reference sequence). The V and J ends lost 5 bases and 5 bases respectively, with 9 bases between them. CDR3 length equals 11 residues.

V is TRBV7-9 and J is TRBJ2-7; D is undetermined. The ends were cut back, 2 bases at V and 10 bases at J, with 9 bases in the middle. This CDR3 has 11 residues. Germline values: CDR1 SEHNR, CDR2 FQNEAQ (reference sequence). CDR3 sequence reads: CASSLSQFQYF. CDR3 in DNA: TGTGCCAGCAGCTTAAGTCAGTTTCAGTACTTC.

V and J are TRBV29-1 and TRBJ2-3; 10 positions match TRBD1. This CDR3 has 15 residues. Germline loops: CDR1 SQVTM, CDR2 ANQGSEA. V lost 6 bases, J lost 3 bases, and 9 bases stayed unmatched. The CDR3 nucleotides are TGCAGCGTCCTTAGACAGGGGGCTAAGACAGATACGCAGTATTTT. Protein product: CSVLRQGAKTDTQYF.

The chain has TRBV7-2 and TRBJ2-3; weak D call: TRBD1 (6 bases). The V and J ends lost 1 base and 2 bases respectively, with 13 bases between them. CDR1 SGHTA and CDR2 FQGNSA come from the germline V gene. The CDR3 consists of 16 residues. DNA of the CDR3: TGTGCCAGCAGCTTAGGGGGGCCGTACACCACAGATACGCAGTATTTT. This encodes CASSLGGPYTTDTQYF.

This clone was recorded once. The chain uses TRBV19 and TRBJ2-3, with D maybe TRBD2 (6 bases). V lost 6 bases to trimming and J lost 0 bases, with 10 bases between them. The CDR3 spans 14 residues. Germline CDR1 LNHDA, CDR2 SQIVND (reference sequence). The CDR3 DNA reads as TGTGCCAGTAGATCAGGGACTAGCACAGATACGCAGTATTTT. Residues: CASRSGTSTDTQYF.

The V call is TRBV5-6, the J call TRBJ2-5; no clear D gene. Germline CDR1 and CDR2: SGHDT and YYEEEE. The CDR3 length is 14 residues. The ends were cut back, 0 bases at V and 2 bases at J, with 8 bases in the middle. The CDR3 protein is CASSLGAPQETQYF. The CDR3 region has the DNA TGTGCCAGCAGCTTGGGAGCGCCACAAGAGACCCAGTACTTC.

The rearrangement links TRBV5-8 to TRBJ2-1; D gene unclear. Looked up from germline, CDR1 is SGHTS and CDR2 is YDEGEE. V was pared by 3 bases and J by 0 bases, with 10 bases between. There are 15 residues in the CDR3. CDR3 loop: CASSSSRSSYNEQFF. The CDR3 DNA sequence: TGTGCCAGCAGCTCCTCTAGGAGCTCCTACAATGAGCAGTTCTTC.

The rearrangement uses TRBV9 and TRBJ2-7; no clear D gene. This CDR3 has 14 residues. Trimming took off 1 base at V and 1 base at J, with 9 bases between the two ends. CDR1 and CDR2 from the germline V gene are SGDLS and YYNGEE. The CDR3 nucleotides read TGTGCCAGCAGCGTATCGGGCGGATCCTACGAGCAGTACTTC. Protein product: CASSVSGGSYEQYF.

The chain employs TRBV5-6 and TRBJ1-2; D might be TRBD1 (5 bases). V gave up 0 bases and J gave up 2 bases, with 5 bases separating them. Germline CDR1 and CDR2: SGHDT and YYEEEE. The CDR3 length is 13 residues. Here the CDR3 DNA reads TGTGCCAGCAGCTTGGGACAGAACTATGGCTACACCTTC. This codes for CASSLGQNYGYTF.

The chain is built from TRBV4-2 and TRBJ2-5, with D perhaps TRBD1 (5 bases). The CDR3 spans 14 residues. Germline V gives CDR1 LGHNA, CDR2 YNFKEQ. Between the trimmed V and J ends, which lost 0 bases and 4 bases, there was a span of 9 bases. CDR3 coding DNA: TGTGCCAGCAGCCAAGATAATAGGGGAGAGACCCAGTACTTC. Its translation is CASSQDNRGETQYF.